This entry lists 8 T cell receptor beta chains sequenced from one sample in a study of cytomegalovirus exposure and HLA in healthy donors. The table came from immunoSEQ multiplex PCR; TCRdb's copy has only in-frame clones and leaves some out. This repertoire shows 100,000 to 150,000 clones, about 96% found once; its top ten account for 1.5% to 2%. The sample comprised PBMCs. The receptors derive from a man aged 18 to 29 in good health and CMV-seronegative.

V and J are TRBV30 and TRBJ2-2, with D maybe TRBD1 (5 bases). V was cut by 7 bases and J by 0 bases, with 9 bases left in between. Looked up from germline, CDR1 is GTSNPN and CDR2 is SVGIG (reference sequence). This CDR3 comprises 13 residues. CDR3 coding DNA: TGTGCCTTCGACAGCGCGAACACCGGGGAGCTGTTTTTT. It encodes CAFDSANTGELFF. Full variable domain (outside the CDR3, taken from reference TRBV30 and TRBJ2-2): SQTIHQWPATLVQPVGSPLSLECTVEGTSNPNLYWYRQAAGRGLQLLFYSVGIGQISSEVPQNLSASRPQDRQFILSSKKLLLSDSGFYLCAFDSANTGELFFGEGSRLTVL.

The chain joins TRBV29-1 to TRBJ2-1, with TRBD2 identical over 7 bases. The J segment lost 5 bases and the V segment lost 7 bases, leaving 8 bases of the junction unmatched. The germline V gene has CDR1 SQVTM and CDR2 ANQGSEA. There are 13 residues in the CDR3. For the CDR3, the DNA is TGCAGCGGCGCTAGCGGACTCGACAATGAGCAGTTCTTC. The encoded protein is CSGASGLDNEQFF.

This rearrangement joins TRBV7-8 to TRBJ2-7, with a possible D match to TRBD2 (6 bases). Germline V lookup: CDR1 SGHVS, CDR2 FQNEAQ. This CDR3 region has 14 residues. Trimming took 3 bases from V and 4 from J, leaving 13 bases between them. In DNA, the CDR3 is TGTGCCAGCAGCTTCTACGGGGGTACTTACGAGCAGTACTTC. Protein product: CASSFYGGTYEQYF.

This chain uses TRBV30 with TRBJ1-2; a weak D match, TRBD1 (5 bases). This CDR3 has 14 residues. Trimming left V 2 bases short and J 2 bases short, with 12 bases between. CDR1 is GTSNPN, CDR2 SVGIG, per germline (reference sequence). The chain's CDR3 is CAWSRGSPNYGYTF. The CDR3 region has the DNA TGTGCCTGGAGTAGGGGTTCCCCCAACTATGGCTACACCTTC.

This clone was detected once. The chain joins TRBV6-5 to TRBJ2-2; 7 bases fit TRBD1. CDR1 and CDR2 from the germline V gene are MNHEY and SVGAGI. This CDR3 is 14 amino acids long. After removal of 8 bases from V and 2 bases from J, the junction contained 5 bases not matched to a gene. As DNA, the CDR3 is TGTGCCAGCCGCCGGACAGGAAACACCGGGGAGCTGTTTTTT. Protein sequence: CASRRTGNTGELFF.

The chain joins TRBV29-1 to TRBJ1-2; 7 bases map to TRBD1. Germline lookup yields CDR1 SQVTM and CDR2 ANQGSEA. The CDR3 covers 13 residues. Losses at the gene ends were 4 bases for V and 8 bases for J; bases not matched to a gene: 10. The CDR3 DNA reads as TGCAGCGTTGCGCGGACAGGATCCTTCGGCTACACCTTC. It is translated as CSVARTGSFGYTF.

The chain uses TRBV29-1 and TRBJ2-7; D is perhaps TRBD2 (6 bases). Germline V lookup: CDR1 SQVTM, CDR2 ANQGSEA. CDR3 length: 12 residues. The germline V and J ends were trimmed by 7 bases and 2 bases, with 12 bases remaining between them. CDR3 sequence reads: CSAGDPPYEQYF. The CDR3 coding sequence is TGCAGCGCGGGGGACCCCCCCTACGAGCAGTACTTC.

CDR3 DNA: TGTGCCATTTCGACAGGTCCCAATCAGCCCCAGCATTTT. As protein: CAISTGPNQPQHF. The chain has TRBV15 and TRBJ1-5, with a weak D call TRBD1 (6 bases). Trimming removed 10 bases at V and 3 bases at J, with 13 bases between. CDR1 and CDR2 from the germline V gene are LNHNV and YYDKDF (reference sequence). CDR3 length: 13 residues.